A selection of T cell receptor beta chains follows, all from one sample in a study of blood T cell repertoires in COVID-19. Clones were sequenced by immunoSEQ multiplex PCR, and TCRdb holds only the in-frame ones, with some missing. Here the sample spans more than 15,000 clones, approximately 90% being singletons. Input material: peripheral blood. These receptors came from a woman aged 60 to 75 with active COVID-19. The CDR3 runs from the conserved cysteine through the conserved F or W. The D gene is left open where the match is weak.

j_call d_call v_call cdr3_aa
TRBJ1-2 TRBD1 TRBV5-6 CASSRGQGASNYGYTF
TRBJ2-1 TRBD2 TRBV6-5 CASRASGGRDNEQFF
TRBJ2-5 TRBD2 TRBV11-2 CASSAIGLAGGETQYF
TRBJ2-7 NA TRBV6-6 CASSYLRDYEQYF
TRBJ2-1 TRBD1 TRBV20-1 CSASRGTEQFF
TRBJ2-6 NA TRBV19 CTSSVRGNPGANVLTF
TRBJ1-6 NA TRBV14 CASSQVQNSPLHF
TRBJ2-3 TRBD1 TRBV7-8 CASSTGGQGAGKSQYF
TRBJ1-1 TRBD1 TRBV7-9 CASSETGAHTEAFF
TRBJ1-1 NA TRBV27 CASSFLGRTEAFF
TRBJ2-5 TRBD2 TRBV18 CASSPRTSGGTQETQYF
TRBJ2-7 NA TRBV5-4 CASSLDSAGEQYF
TRBJ2-1 NA TRBV19 CASTVGALLSSYNEQFF
TRBJ2-5 TRBD2 TRBV2 CASSEWLAEETQYF
TRBJ2-5 NA TRBV11-2 CASGERETQYF
TRBJ1-6 NA TRBV5-1 CASSFERGINSPLHF
TRBJ1-1 TRBD1 TRBV3-1/TRBV3-2 CASSPDRTMNTEAFF
TRBJ2-7 TRBD1 TRBV12-5 CASAFGQAMSYEQYF
TRBJ2-3 NA TRBV5-4 CASSVWGHDTQYF
TRBJ1-3 TRBD1 TRBV18 CASSRYRGWSSGNTIYF
TRBJ1-2 NA TRBV5-1 CASSLGGQPSNYGYTF
TRBJ1-1 NA TRBV10-1 CASSDQGNPTEAFF
TRBJ1-6 NA TRBV5-1 CASSFSTENSPLHF
TRBJ1-1 TRBD1 TRBV3-1/TRBV3-2 CASSPTRQGLNTEAFF
TRBJ1-1 TRBD1 TRBV29-1 CSVRQGAGNTEAFF
TRBJ2-1 TRBD1 TRBV15 CATSKSLGSWQGVDEQFF
TRBJ2-5 TRBD2 TRBV24-1 CATSEGGGAEETQYF
TRBJ1-1 NA TRBV29-1 CSAEEGTNTEAFF
TRBJ2-7 TRBD1 TRBV19 CASSAGQVPYEQYF